This TCR beta chain was captured in a study of cytomegalovirus exposure and HLA in healthy donors. CDR1 and CDR2 (germline): MNHEY, SMNVEV (reference sequence). The junction had 9 bases not matched to a gene; V was cut back by 4 bases and J by 0 bases. The CDR3 sequence is 18 residues long. The PCR had 60 Vbeta and 13 Jbeta primers. Sequenced by immunoSEQ multiplex PCR; TCRdb stores in-frame clones only, minus some. Among 150,000 to 200,000 clones listed, about 79% were seen once. Overall study results and limits: Later, TCR association rates were found to vary by HLA locus, highest for DRB1 and lowest for HLA-C. One later analysis reportedly identified an Asian-associated ancestry cluster that showed fewer N-insertions than the approximately 670-donor mean. Most TCR beta V segments were productive about 90% or about 30% of the time in an earlier analysis.

As concerns this clone: The antigen is undetermined.

The receptor was derived from a woman aged 45-65 years in good health and CMV-seronegative. The chain joins TRBV27 to TRBJ2-6, with 7 bases fitting TRBD2. Sequenced: PBMCs. The CDR3 DNA follows: TGTGCCAGCAGTTCGATTGCGGGGGTAAGCTCTGGGGCCAACGTCCTGACTTTC. This sequence encodes CASSSIAGVSSGANVLTF.